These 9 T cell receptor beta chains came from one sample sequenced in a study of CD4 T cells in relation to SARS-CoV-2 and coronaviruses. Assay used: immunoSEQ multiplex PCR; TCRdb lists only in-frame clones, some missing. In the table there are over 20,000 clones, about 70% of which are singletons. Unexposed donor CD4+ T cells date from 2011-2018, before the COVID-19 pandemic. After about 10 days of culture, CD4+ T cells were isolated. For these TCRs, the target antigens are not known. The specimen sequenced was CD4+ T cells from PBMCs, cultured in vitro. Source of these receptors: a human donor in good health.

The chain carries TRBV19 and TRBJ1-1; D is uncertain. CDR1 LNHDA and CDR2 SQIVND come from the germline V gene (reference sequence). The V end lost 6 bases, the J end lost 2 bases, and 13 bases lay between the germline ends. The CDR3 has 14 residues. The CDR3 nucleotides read TGTGCCAGTAGACTTAGAGAGATAAACACTGAAGCTTTCTTT. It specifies CASRLREINTEAFF.

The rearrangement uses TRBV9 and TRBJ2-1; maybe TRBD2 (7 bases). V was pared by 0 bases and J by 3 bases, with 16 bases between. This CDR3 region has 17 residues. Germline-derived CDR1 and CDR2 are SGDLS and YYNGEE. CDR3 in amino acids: CASSVVKQGGDYNEQFF. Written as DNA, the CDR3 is TGTGCCAGCAGCGTAGTGAAACAGGGAGGGGACTACAATGAGCAGTTCTTC.

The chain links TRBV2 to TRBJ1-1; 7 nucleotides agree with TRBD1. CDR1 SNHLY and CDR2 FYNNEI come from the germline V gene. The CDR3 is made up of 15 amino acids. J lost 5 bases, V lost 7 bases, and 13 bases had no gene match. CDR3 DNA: TGTGCCAGCAACCTACAAGACAGGGTTGGAACTGAAGCTTTCTTT. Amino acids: CASNLQDRVGTEAFF.

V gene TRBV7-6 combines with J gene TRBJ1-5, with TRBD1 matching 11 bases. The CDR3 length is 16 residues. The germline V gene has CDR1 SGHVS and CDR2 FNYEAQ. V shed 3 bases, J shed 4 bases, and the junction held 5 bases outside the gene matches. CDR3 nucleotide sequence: TGTGCCAGCAGCTTGTCCGGGACAGGGGGTAATCAGCCCCAGCATTTT. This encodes CASSLSGTGGNQPQHF.

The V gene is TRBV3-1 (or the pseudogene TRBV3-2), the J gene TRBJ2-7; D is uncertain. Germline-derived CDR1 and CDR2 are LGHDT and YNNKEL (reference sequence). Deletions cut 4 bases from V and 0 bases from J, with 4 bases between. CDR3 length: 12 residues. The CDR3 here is CASSPSSYEQYF. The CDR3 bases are TGTGCCAGCAGCCCGAGCTCCTACGAGCAGTACTTC.

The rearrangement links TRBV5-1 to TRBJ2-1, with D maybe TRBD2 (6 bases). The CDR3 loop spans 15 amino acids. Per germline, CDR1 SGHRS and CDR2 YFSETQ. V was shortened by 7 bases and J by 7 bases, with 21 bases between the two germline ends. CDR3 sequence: CASRRESPGKNEQFF. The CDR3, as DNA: TGCGCCAGCCGCCGGGAGTCGCCGGGAAAGAATGAGCAGTTCTTC.

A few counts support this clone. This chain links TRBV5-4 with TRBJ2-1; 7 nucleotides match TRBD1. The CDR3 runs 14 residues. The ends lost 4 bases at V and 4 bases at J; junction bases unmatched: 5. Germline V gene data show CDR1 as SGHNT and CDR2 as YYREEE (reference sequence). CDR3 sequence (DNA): TGTGCCAGCAGCCCTACAGGGGTTTACAATGAGCAGTTCTTC. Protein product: CASSPTGVYNEQFF.

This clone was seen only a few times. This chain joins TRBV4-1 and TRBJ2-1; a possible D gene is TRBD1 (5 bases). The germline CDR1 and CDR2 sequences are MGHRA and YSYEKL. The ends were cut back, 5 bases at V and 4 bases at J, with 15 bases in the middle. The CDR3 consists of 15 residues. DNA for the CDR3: TGCGCCAGCAGCTCCCAAGAGCAGGGTTACAATGAGCAGTTCTTC. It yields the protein CASSSQEQGYNEQFF.

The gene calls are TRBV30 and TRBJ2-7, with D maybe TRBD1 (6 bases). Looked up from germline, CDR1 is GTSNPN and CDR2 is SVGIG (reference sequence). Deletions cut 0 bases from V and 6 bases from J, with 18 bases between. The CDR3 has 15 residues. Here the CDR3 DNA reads TGTGCCTGGAGTGTAAGGGGGTCAGGGAGTTTCGAGCAGTACTTC. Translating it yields CAWSVRGSGSFEQYF.